The clone carrying this T cell receptor beta chain was counted ten times or more. The target antigen is unknown. Being one base from a much bigger clone, this may be a read error. TCRdb fed the multiplex PCR reads into MiXCR, producing one record per CDR3 protein. The sample has approximately 200,000 distinct CDR3 sequences; approximately 31% are singletons. These data are taken from a study of breast tumors, draining lymph nodes, adjacent tissues. Samples came from axillary lymph nodes draining the breast cancer. Study-level points and caveats: Tumor and nontumor repertoires were significantly more similar in luminal-like than in basal-like breast cancer. That most tumor T cells come from lymph nodes remained unproven. Findings are consistent with lymph node origin and intratumoral expansion of most tumor T cells. Tumor repertoires ranked between lymph nodes and nontumor tissue in diversity, with V and J gene preferences.

Germline loops: CDR1 DFQATT, CDR2 SNEGSKA (reference sequence). This CDR3 contains 12 residues. This TCR was recovered from a female donor with breast cancer. Some clones in this sample may be carry-over from other donors' samples. The V call is TRBV20-1, the J call TRBJ1-3; maybe TRBD1 (5 bases). Sequenced input: axillary lymph node tissue. The CDR3 sequence: CSARTTGNTTYF. The DNA of the CDR3 is TGCAGTGCTCGGACAACGGGAAACACCACATATTTT.